One and the same sample provided the 19 T cell receptor beta chains below, sequenced in a study of blood T cell repertoires in COVID-19. Clones were read by immunoSEQ multiplex PCR, and TCRdb kept only the in-frame ones, dropping some. The table lists tens of thousands of clones, 65% to 85% of them singletons, with about 3% in the top ten. The sequenced sample consisted of peripheral blood. These receptors all stem from a man between 70 and 80 years old with COVID-19, enrolled during active disease.

The J gene is TRBJ2-7, the V gene TRBV27; 10 positions match TRBD1. After removal of 3 bases from V and 7 bases from J, the junction contained 3 bases not matched to a gene. The germline V gene encodes CDR1 MNHEY and CDR2 SMNVEV (reference sequence). The CDR3 is 13 residues long. The DNA for the CDR3 is TGTGCCAGCAGTTTTGGGACAGGGGATGAGCAGTACTTC. Translating it yields CASSFGTGDEQYF.

The CDR3 reads CASSVGAMEETQYF. In nucleotides, the CDR3 is TGTGCCAGCAGCGTAGGGGCTATGGAAGAGACCCAGTACTTC. This chain uses TRBV9 with TRBJ2-5; D is undetermined. Germline CDR1 SGDLS, CDR2 YYNGEE. Trimming shortened V by 0 bases and J by 3 bases, and 9 bases separated the two germline ends. The CDR3 extends over 14 amino acids.

The rearrangement links TRBV28 to TRBJ1-6; tentatively, D is TRBD1 (6 bases). V was trimmed by 6 bases and J by 9 bases, leaving 15 bases between them. The length of the CDR3 is 14 residues. Per germline, CDR1 MDHEN and CDR2 SYDVKM. The CDR3 coding sequence is TGTGCCAGCAGATATCACCAACAGGGTTCACCCCTCCACTTT. It encodes CASRYHQQGSPLHF.

The rearrangement links TRBV3-1 (or the pseudogene TRBV3-2) to TRBJ2-7; D is undetermined. The V end lost 0 bases, the J end lost 1 base, and 7 bases lay between the germline ends. The germline CDR1 and CDR2 sequences are LGHDT and YNNKEL (reference sequence). CDR3 length equals 14 residues. The CDR3 DNA follows: TGTGCCAGCAGCCAAGATGACTTTTCCTACGAGCAGTACTTC. Translated: CASSQDDFSYEQYF.

This rearrangement joins TRBV10-3 to TRBJ1-3, with TRBD1 matching over 9 bases. CDR1 and CDR2 (germline): ENHRY, SYGVKD. V dropped 4 bases and J dropped 4; count of bases not matched to a gene: 8. The CDR3 totals 16 residues. This CDR3 reads CAISGRTGETGNTIYF. As DNA, the CDR3 is TGTGCCATCAGTGGTCGGACAGGGGAGACGGGAAACACCATATATTTT.

The rearrangement joins TRBV5-1 to TRBJ1-1, with D unclear. Germline V lookup: CDR1 SGHRS, CDR2 YFSETQ. The CDR3 length is 15 residues. V lost 0 bases to trimming and J lost 1 base, with 10 bases between them. The DNA of the CDR3 is TGCGCCAGCAGCTTGGGCCCAGGATGGAACACTGAAGCTTTCTTT. Encoded protein: CASSLGPGWNTEAFF.

The chain carries TRBV4-3 and TRBJ2-2, with TRBD2 matching over 10 bases. J gave up 2 bases and V 0 bases, and 6 bases lay outside the gene matches. Germline CDR1 is LGHNA and CDR2 is YSLEER. There are 18 residues in the CDR3. For the CDR3, the DNA is TGCGCCAGCAGCCAAGAAGTCACTAGCGGGATCAACACCGGGGAGCTGTTTTTT. Amino acids: CASSQEVTSGINTGELFF.

This CDR3 reads CASSFIAANYGYTF. The CDR3 DNA is TGTGCCAGCAGCTTCATCGCAGCTAACTATGGCTACACCTTC. The rearrangement links TRBV5-6 to TRBJ1-2; D remains ambiguous. Germline V gene data show CDR1 as SGHDT and CDR2 as YYEEEE. The length of the CDR3 is 14 residues. V lost 2 bases and J 0 bases, leaving 8 bases between the germline ends.

The V call is TRBV28, the J call TRBJ2-2; 10 bases line up with TRBD1. V gave up 7 bases and J gave up 4 bases; unmatched junction bases: 6. This CDR3 has 15 amino acids. Germline CDR1 MDHEN, CDR2 SYDVKM. The CDR3 spells CASKLGTGATGELFF. CDR3 DNA: TGTGCCAGCAAGCTAGGGACAGGGGCCACCGGGGAGCTGTTTTTT. Drawing the rest from reference TRBV28 and TRBJ2-2, the complete variable domain is DVKVTQSSRYLVKRTGEKVFLECVQDMDHENMFWYRQDPGLGLRLIYFSYDVKMKEKGDIPEGYSVSREKKERFSLILESASTNQTSMYLCASKLGTGATGELFFGEGSRLTVL.

V is TRBV24-1 and J is TRBJ2-3; weak D call: TRBD1 (6 bases). Trimming shortened V by 2 bases and J by 5 bases, and 31 bases separated the two germline ends. CDR3 length: 21 amino acids. Germline lookup yields CDR1 KGHDR and CDR2 SFDVKD. CDR3 sequence reads: CATSDSSPLRQAKELRDTQYF. CDR3 bases: TGTGCCACCAGTGATTCCTCCCCCTTGAGACAGGCCAAGGAGTTACGAGATACGCAGTATTTT.

V is TRBV7-6 and J is TRBJ1-3, with a tentative D call TRBD1 (6 bases). Trimming removed 5 bases from V and 3 bases from J, with 17 bases in between. Looked up from germline, CDR1 is SGHVS and CDR2 is FNYEAQ. This CDR3 region has 16 residues. CDR3 loop: CASSGGAGRYGNTIYF. The CDR3, as DNA: TGTGCCAGCAGCGGGGGGGCAGGGCGATATGGAAACACCATATATTTT.

This chain connects TRBV28 to TRBJ1-5, with D maybe TRBD1 (6 bases). V was shortened by 2 bases and J by 3 bases, with 11 bases between the two germline ends. CDR1 is MDHEN and CDR2 is SYDVKM in the germline V gene. CDR3 length: 15 residues. CDR3 DNA sequence: TGTGCCAGCAGTTTAGCCGACAGGCTCAATCAGCCCCAGCATTTT. It specifies CASSLADRLNQPQHF.

The V and J genes are TRBV7-2 and TRBJ2-1; 9 nucleotides line up with TRBD2. Germline CDR1 SGHTA, CDR2 FQGNSA. Unmatched junction bases numbered 7, after V lost 1 base and J lost 0 bases. This CDR3 spans 18 amino acids. Here the CDR3 reads CASSLGLAGISSYNEQFF. CDR3 DNA sequence: TGTGCCAGCAGCTTAGGGCTAGCGGGGATATCCTCCTACAATGAGCAGTTCTTC.

The chain couples TRBV5-4 to TRBJ1-1; D ambiguous. The CDR3 sequence is 13 residues long. Germline V CDR1 and CDR2: SGHNT, YYREEE (reference sequence). Trimming pared 4 bases from V and 1 base from J, leaving 8 bases between. CDR3 coding DNA: TGTGCCAGCAGCCGCACAGAGAACACTGAAGCTTTCTTT. As protein: CASSRTENTEAFF.

The chain employs TRBV6-5 and TRBJ1-4; the match to TRBD1 covers 9 bases. J was trimmed by 0 bases and V by 2 bases; bases with no gene match: 1. The CDR3 spans 16 residues. Germline V gives CDR1 MNHEY, CDR2 SVGAGI. The CDR3 nucleotides are TGTGCCAGCAGTTACCGGACAGGGGCAACTAATGAAAAACTGTTTTTT. It specifies CASSYRTGATNEKLFF.

The rearrangement links TRBV5-6 to TRBJ2-7, with D possibly TRBD2 on 5 matching bases. This CDR3 spans 12 amino acids. Trimming removed 3 bases at V and 2 bases at J, with 6 bases between. Germline loops: CDR1 SGHDT, CDR2 YYEEEE. The CDR3 DNA reads TGTGCCAGCAGCTCGAGGGCCTACGAGCAGTACTTC. Its translation: CASSSRAYEQYF.

V gene TRBV13 combines with J gene TRBJ2-5; 11 bases are shared with TRBD2. V gave up 3 bases and J gave up 4 bases; unmatched junction bases: 4. This CDR3 has 15 residues. Germline V gives CDR1 PRHDT, CDR2 FYEKMQ (reference sequence). Written as DNA, the CDR3 is TGTGCCAGCAGCTTCACTAGCGGGAGTGCAGAGACCCAGTACTTC. This encodes CASSFTSGSAETQYF. The variable domain in full, with the rest retrieved from reference TRBV13 and TRBJ2-5, is AAGVIQSPRHLIKEKRETATLKCYPIPRHDTVYWYQQGPGQDPQFLISFYEKMQSDKGSIPDRFSAQQFSDYHSELNMSSLELGDSALYFCASSFTSGSAETQYFGPGTRLLVL.

This clone was found a few times. This chain uses TRBV5-5 with TRBJ1-2, with D possibly matching TRBD1 (5 bases). CDR3 length: 17 amino acids. Germline V lookup: CDR1 SGHKS, CDR2 YYEKEE (reference sequence). Trimming left V 0 bases short and J 8 bases short, with 23 bases between. DNA of the CDR3: TGTGCCAGCAGCTTGGTCCAGGGAAGCGCCGCAGCGGGGGGCTACACCTTC. Protein product: CASSLVQGSAAAGGYTF.

The V and J genes are TRBV30 and TRBJ1-1, with TRBD1 matching 7 bases. V lost 4 bases to trimming and J lost 2 bases; unmatched junction nucleotides: 10. The V gene's germline CDR1 is GTSNPN and CDR2 SVGIG (reference sequence). There are 15 residues in the CDR3. The CDR3 DNA is TGTGCCTGGAACCGAAGGAACAGGGGTAACACTGAAGCTTTCTTT. This codes for CAWNRRNRGNTEAFF.